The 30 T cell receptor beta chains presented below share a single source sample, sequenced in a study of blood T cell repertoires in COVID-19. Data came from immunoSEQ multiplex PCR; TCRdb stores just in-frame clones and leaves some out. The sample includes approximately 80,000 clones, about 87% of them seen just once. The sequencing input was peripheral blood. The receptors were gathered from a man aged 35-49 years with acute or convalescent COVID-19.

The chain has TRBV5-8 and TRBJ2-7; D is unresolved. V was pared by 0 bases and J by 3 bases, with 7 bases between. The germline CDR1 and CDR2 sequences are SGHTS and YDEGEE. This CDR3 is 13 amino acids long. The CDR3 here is CASSLAFGYEQYF. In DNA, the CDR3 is TGTGCCAGCAGCTTGGCCTTCGGCTACGAGCAGTACTTC.

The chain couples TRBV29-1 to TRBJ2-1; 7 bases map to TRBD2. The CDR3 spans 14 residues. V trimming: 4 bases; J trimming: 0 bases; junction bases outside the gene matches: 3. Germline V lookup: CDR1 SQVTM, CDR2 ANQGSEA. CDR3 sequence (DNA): TGCAGCGTTGTCGGGGGGAGCTCCTACAATGAGCAGTTCTTC. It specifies CSVVGGSSYNEQFF.

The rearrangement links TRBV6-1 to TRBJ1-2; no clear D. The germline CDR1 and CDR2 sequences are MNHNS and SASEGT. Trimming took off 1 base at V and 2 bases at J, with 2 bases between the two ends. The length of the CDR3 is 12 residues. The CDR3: CASSEVNYGYTF. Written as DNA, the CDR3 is TGTGCCAGCAGTGAAGTAAACTATGGCTACACCTTC.

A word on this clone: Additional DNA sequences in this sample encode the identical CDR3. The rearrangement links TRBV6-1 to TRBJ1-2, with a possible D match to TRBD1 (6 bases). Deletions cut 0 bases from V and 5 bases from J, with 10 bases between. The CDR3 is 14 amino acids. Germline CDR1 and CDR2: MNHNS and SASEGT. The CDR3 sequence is CASSEAGRGYGYTF. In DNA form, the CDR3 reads TGTGCCAGCAGTGAAGCGGGCAGGGGTTATGGCTACACCTTC.

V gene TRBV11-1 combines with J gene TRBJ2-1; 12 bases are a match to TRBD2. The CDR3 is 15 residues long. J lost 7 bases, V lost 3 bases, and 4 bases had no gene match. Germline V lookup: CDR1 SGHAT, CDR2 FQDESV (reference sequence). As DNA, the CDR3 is TGTGCCAGCAGCTTCTGGACTAGCGGGGTAAATGAGCAGTTCTTC. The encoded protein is CASSFWTSGVNEQFF.

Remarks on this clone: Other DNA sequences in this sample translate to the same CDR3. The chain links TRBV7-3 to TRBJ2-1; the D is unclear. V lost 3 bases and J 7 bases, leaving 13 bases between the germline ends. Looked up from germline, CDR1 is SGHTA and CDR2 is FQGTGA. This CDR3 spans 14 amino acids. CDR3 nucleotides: TGTGCCAGCAGCTTTATGGCTAGTAGTAATGAGCAGTTCTTC. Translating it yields CASSFMASSNEQFF.

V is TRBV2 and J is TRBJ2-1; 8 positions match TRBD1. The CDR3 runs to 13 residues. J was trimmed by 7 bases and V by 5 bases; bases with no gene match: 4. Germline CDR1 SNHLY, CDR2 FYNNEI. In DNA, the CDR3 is TGTGCCAGCAGTAGGGACAGGAGGAATGAGCAGTTCTTC. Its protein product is CASSRDRRNEQFF. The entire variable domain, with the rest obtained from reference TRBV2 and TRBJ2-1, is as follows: EPEVTQTPSHQVTQMGQEVILRCVPISNHLYFYWYRQILGQKVEFLVSFYNNEISEKSEIFDDQFSVERPDGSNFTLKIRSTKLEDSAMYFCASSRDRRNEQFFGPGTRLTVL.

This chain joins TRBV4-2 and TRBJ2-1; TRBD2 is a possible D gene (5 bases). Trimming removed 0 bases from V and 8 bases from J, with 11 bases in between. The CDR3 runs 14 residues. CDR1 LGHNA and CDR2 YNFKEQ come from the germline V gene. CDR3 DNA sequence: TGTGCCAGCAGCCAAGAACTCGGGATAGATGAGCAGTTCTTC. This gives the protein CASSQELGIDEQFF.

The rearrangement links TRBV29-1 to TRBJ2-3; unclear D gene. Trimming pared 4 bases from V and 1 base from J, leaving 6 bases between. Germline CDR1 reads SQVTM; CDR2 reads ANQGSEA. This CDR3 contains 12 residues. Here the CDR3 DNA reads TGCAGCGTTGTCTTTGGCACAGATACGCAGTATTTT. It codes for CSVVFGTDTQYF.

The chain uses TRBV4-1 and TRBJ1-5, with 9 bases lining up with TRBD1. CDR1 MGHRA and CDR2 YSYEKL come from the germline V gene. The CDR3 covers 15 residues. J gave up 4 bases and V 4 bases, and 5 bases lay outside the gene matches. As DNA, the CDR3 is TGCGCCAGCAGCCTTAACGGACAGGGGAATCAGCCCCAGCATTTT. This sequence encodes CASSLNGQGNQPQHF.

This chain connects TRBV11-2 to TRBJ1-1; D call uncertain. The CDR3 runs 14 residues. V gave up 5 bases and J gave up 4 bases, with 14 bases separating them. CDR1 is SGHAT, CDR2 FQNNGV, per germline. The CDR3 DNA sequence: TGTGCCAGCAGCCCGCTAGTGACGAGCACTGAAGCTTTCTTT. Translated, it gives CASSPLVTSTEAFF.

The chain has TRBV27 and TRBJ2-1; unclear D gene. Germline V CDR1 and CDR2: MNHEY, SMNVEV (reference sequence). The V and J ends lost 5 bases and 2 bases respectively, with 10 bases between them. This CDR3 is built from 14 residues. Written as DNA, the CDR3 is TGTGCCAGCAGTCCACAGTTAGCCTACAATGAGCAGTTCTTC. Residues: CASSPQLAYNEQFF.

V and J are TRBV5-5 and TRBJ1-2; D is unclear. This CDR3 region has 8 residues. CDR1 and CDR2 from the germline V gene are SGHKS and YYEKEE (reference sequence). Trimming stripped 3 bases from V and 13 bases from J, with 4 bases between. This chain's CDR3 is CASSSSTF. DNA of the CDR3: TGTGCCAGCAGCTCGTCCACCTTC.

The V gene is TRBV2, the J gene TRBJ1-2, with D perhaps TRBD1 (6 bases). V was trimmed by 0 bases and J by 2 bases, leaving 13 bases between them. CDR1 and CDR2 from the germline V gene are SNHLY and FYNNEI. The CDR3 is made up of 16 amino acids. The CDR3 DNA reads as TGTGCCAGCAGTGAAGCGTGGGGGGGGGCCAACTATGGCTACACCTTC. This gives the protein CASSEAWGGANYGYTF.

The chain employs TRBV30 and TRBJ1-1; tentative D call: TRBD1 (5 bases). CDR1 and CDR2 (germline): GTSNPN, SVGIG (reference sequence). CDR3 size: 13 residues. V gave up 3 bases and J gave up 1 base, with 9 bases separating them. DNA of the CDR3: TGTGCCTGGAGACCAGGGAAGAACACTGAAGCTTTCTTT. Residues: CAWRPGKNTEAFF.

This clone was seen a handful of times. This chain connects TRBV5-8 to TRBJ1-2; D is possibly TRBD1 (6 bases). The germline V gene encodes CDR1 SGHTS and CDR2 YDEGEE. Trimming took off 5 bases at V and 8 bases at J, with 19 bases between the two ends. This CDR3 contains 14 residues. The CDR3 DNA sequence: TGTGCCAGCAGATTCCATCAGGGAAGGGGGGGCTACACCTTC. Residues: CASRFHQGRGGYTF.

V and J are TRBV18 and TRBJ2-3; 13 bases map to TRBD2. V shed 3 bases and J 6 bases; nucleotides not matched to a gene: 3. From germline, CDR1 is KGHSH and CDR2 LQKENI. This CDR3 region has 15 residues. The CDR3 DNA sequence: TGTGCCAGCTCACCTGTGACTAGCGGGAGGGATACGCAGTATTTT. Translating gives CASSPVTSGRDTQYF.

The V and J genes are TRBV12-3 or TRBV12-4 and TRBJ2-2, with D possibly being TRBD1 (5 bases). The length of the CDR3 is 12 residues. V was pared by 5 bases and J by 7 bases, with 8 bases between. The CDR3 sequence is CASSPRVGELFF. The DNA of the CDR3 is TGTGCCAGCAGTCCCAGGGTCGGGGAGCTGTTTTTT.

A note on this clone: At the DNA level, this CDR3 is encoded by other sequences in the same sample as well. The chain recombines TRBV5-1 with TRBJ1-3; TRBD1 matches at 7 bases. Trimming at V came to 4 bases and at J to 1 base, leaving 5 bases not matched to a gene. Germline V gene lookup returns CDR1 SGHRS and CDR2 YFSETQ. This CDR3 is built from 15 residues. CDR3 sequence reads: CASSHPGQSGNTIYF. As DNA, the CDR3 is TGCGCCAGCAGCCACCCGGGACAGTCTGGAAACACCATATATTTT.

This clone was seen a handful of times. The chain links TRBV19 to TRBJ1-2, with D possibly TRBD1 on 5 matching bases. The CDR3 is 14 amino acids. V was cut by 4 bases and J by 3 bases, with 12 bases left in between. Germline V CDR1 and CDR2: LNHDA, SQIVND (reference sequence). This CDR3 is CASSREDTYYGYTF. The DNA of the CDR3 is TGTGCCAGTAGTAGAGAGGACACCTACTATGGCTACACCTTC.

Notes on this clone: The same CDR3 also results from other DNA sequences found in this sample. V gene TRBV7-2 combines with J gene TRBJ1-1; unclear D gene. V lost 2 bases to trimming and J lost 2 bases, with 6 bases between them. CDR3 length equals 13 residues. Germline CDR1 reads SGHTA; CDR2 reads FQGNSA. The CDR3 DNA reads TGTGCCAGCAGCTTAAGCGGCAACACTGAAGCTTTCTTT. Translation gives CASSLSGNTEAFF. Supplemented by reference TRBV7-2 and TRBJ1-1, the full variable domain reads GAGVSQSPSNKVTEKGKDVELRCDPISGHTALYWYRQSLGQGLEFLIYFQGNSAPDKSGLPSDRFSAERTGGSVSTLTIQRTQQEDSAVYLCASSLSGNTEAFFGQGTRLTVV.

CDR3 sequence reads: CSASGPNDEQFF. In DNA form, the CDR3 reads TGCAGTGCTAGTGGGCCAAACGATGAGCAGTTCTTC. This chain links TRBV20-1 with TRBJ2-1; D not resolved. CDR1 is DFQATT and CDR2 is SNEGSKA in the germline V gene (reference sequence). V was clipped by 3 bases and J by 8 bases, with 11 bases between them. CDR3 size: 12 residues.

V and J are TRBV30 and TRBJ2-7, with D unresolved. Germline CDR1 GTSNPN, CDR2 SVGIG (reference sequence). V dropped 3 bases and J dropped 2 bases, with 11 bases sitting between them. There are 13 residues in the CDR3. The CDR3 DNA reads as TGTGCCTGGAGCCTTTGGGCGACCTACGAGCAGTACTTC. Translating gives CAWSLWATYEQYF.

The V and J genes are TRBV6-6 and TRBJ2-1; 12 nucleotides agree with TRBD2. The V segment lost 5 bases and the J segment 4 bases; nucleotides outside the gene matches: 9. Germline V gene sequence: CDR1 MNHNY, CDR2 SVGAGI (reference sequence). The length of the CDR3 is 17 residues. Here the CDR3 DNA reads TGTGCCAGCAGTCCGGCCCGGACTAGCGGGAAATACAATGAGCAGTTCTTC. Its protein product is CASSPARTSGKYNEQFF.

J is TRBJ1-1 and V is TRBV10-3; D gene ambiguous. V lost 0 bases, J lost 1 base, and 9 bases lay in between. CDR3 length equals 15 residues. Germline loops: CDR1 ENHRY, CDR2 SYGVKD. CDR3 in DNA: TGTGCCATCAGTGAGTCAGGGCGGGGGAACACTGAAGCTTTCTTT. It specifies CAISESGRGNTEAFF.

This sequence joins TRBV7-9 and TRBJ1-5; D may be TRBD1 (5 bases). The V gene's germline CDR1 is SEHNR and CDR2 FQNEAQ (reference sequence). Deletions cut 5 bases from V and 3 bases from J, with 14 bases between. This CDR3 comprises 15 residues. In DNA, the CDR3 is TGTGCCAGCAGCCCCCAGGGCGGAGCCAATCAGCCCCAGCATTTT. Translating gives CASSPQGGANQPQHF. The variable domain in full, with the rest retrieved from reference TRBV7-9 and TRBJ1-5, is DTGVSQNPRHKITKRGQNVTFRCDPISEHNRLYWYRQTLGQGPEFLTYFQNEAQLEKSRLLSDRFSAERPKGSFSTLEIQRTEQGDSAMYLCASSPQGGANQPQHFGDGTRLSIL.

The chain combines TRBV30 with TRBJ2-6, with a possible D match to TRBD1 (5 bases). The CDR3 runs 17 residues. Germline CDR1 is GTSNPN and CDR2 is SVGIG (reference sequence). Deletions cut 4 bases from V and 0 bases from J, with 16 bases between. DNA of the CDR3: TGTGCCTGGACCCCCATGGGGCGAGTCTCTGGGGCCAACGTCCTGACTTTC. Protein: CAWTPMGRVSGANVLTF.

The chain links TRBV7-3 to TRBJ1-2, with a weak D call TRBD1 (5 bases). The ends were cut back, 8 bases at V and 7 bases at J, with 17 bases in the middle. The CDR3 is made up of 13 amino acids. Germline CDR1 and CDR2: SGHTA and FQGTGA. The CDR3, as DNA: TGTGCCAGCGCTTCCGGGGGTCTTGGTGGCTACACCTTC. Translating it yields CASASGGLGGYTF. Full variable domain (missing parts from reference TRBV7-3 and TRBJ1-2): GAGVSQTPSNKVTEKGKYVELRCDPISGHTALYWYRQSLGQGPEFLIYFQGTGAADDSGLPNDRFFAVRPEGSVSTLKIQRTERGDSAVYLCASASGGLGGYTFGSGTRLTVV.

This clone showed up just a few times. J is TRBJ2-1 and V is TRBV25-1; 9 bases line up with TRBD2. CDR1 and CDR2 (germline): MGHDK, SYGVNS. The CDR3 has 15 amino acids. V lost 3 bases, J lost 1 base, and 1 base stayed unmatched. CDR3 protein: CASSETSGSYNEQFF. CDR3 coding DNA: TGTGCCAGCAGTGAGACTAGCGGATCCTACAATGAGCAGTTCTTC.

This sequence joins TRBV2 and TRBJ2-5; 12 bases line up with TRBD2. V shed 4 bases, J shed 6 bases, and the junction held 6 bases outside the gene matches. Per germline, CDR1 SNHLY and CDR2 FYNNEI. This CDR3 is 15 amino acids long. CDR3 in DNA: TGTGCCAGCAGTGGATCTAGCGGGGGGGCGAAGACCCAGTACTTC. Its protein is CASSGSSGGAKTQYF.